This T cell receptor beta chain was sequenced during a study of cytomegalovirus exposure and HLA in healthy donors. V lost 2 bases and J 4 bases, leaving 8 bases between the germline ends. Germline-derived CDR1 and CDR2 are SEHNR and FQNEAQ (reference sequence). The CDR3 runs 13 residues. PCR was performed using 60 Vbeta and 13 Jbeta primers. Authors' methods: In a later analysis, 79 million or so unique TCR beta chains included roughly 11 million shared by two or more donors. The method was immunoSEQ multiplex PCR; TCRdb's version includes in-frame clones alone and lacks a portion of them. That table supplies the V and J calls and clone size; D and trimming were determined from the DNA. The repertoire holds over 100,000 clones, with more than 75% as singletons.

This TCR derives from a woman between 40 and 50 years old in good health and CMV-seropositive. V is TRBV7-9 and J is TRBJ1-2; D is ambiguous. The sample taken for sequencing was PBMCs. The DNA for the CDR3 is TGTGCCAGCAGCTTATTGGCGGGCTATGGCTACACCTTC. Translating gives CASSLLAGYGYTF.